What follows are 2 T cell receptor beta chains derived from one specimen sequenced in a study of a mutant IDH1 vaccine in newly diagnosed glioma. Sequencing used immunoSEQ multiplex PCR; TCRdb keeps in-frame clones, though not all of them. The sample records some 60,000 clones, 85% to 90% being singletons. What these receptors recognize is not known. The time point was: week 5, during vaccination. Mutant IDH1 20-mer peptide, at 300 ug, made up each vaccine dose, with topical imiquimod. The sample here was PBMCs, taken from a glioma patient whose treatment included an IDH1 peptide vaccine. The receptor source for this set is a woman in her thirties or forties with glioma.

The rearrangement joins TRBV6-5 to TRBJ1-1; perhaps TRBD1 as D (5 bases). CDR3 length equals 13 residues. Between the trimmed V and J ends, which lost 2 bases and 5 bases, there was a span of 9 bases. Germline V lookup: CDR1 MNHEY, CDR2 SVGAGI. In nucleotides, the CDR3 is TGTGCCAGCAGTTACAAGGGGTGGACTGAAGCTTTCTTT. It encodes CASSYKGWTEAFF.

The CDR3 loop reads CASSLVGAQDEQYF. The CDR3, as DNA: TGTGCCAGCAGCTTAGTGGGGGCGCAGGACGAGCAGTACTTC. The rearrangement joins TRBV7-2 to TRBJ2-7, with D perhaps TRBD1 (6 bases). CDR1 SGHTA and CDR2 FQGNSA come from the germline V gene. Trimming stripped 1 base from V and 5 bases from J, with 12 bases between. The CDR3 spans 14 residues.